This entry lists 6 T cell receptor beta chains sequenced from one sample in a study of blood T cells in healthy people across ages. Using a J-beta primer mix together with a sample-barcoded 5' primer, a second PCR was run for about 6 to 12 cycles. TCRdb called the 5' RACE reads again in MiXCR, with one record for every CDR3 protein. The sample lists fewer than 950,000 distinct CDR3 sequences; about 37% were seen once. The sequenced material came from blood. Receptor source: a man aged 18-30 years in good health.

There are many counts of this clonotype. This chain connects TRBV2 to TRBJ2-5; either TRBD1 or TRBD2 may supply D (5 bases each). The CDR3 length is 17 residues. With 10 bases removed from V and 3 bases from J, the gap between germline ends came to 27 bases. Germline-derived CDR1 and CDR2 are SNHLY and FYNNEI. This CDR3 is CAISGPLKRYFKETQYF. The CDR3 coding sequence is TGTGCCATCTCGGGACCTTTAAAGCGATACTTTAAAGAGACCCAGTACTTC.

This clonotype showed up just once. A read error is possible here, since a much larger clone lies one base away. This chain joins TRBV15 and TRBJ2-5; D is perhaps TRBD1 (5 bases). CDR1 LNHNV and CDR2 YYDKDF come from the germline V gene (reference sequence). This CDR3 has 16 residues. The CDR3 loop is CATSRDSQGLQGTQYF. The CDR3 bases are TGTGCCACCAGCAGAGATTCTCAGGGCCTCCAAGGGACCCAGTACTTC.

The chain uses TRBV12-3 or TRBV12-4 and TRBJ2-3; maybe TRBD1 (6 bases). The CDR3 consists of 14 residues. V lost 6 bases to trimming and J lost 4 bases, with 14 bases between them. The CDR3 DNA sequence: TGTGCCAGCAGCATTTCACAGGGCTCAGATACGCAGTATTTT. Its translation: CASSISQGSDTQYF.

This clonotype was found many times. The J gene is TRBJ2-3, the V gene TRBV29-1; D unresolved. Germline CDR1 reads SQVTM; CDR2 reads ANQGSEA. The CDR3 has 13 amino acids. V was clipped by 5 bases and J by 2 bases, with 11 bases between them. CDR3 region: CSVRRPLTDTQYF. CDR3 nucleotide sequence: TGCAGCGTTAGACGCCCGCTCACAGATACGCAGTATTTT.

This clonotype was counted ten times or more. The chain recombines TRBV9 with TRBJ2-7, with D perhaps given as TRBD1 or TRBD2 (5 bases each). The CDR3 covers 14 residues. V lost 3 bases to trimming and J lost 0 bases, with 10 bases between them. The V gene's germline CDR1 is SGDLS and CDR2 YYNGEE. The CDR3 loop reads CASSEGTDSYEQYF. CDR3 DNA: TGTGCCAGCAGCGAGGGGACCGACTCCTACGAGCAGTACTTC.

The chain is built from TRBV10-3 and TRBJ2-7; 8 nucleotides match TRBD1. The CDR3 consists of 13 residues. Germline-derived CDR1 and CDR2 are ENHRY and SYGVKD. V gave up 7 bases and J gave up 5 bases; unmatched junction bases: 7. The CDR3 nucleotides read TGTGCCATCAAACCATCGGACAGGGACGAGCAGTACTTC. Translating it yields CAIKPSDRDEQYF.